This TCR beta chain appears in the sequencing data of a study of cytomegalovirus exposure and HLA in healthy donors. Study-level results: Sequencing depth across donors, presence/absence analyses assumed, was roughly uniform.

PCR primers comprised 60 Vbeta and 13 Jbeta primers. The protocol was immunoSEQ multiplex PCR, while the TCRdb copy is restricted to in-frame clones and leaves out a portion. The sample contains approximately 120,000 clones, about 81% of which appear only once. The germline V gene has CDR1 SGHTA and CDR2 FQGTGA. CDR3 length: 17 amino acids. V lost 0 bases and J lost 4; bases outside the gene matches: 9. Turning to this clone: The antigen is unknown.

The sequence derives from a woman aged 25 to 39 in good health and CMV-seronegative. The genes are TRBV7-3 and TRBJ2-1; 7 nucleotides line up with TRBD2. Sequencing was carried out using PBMCs. CDR3 in DNA: TGTGCCAGCAGCTTAACCCTTGTGATAGCGGGTTACAATGAGCAGTTCTTC. Translation: CASSLTLVIAGYNEQFF. Full variable domain (missing parts from reference TRBV7-3 and TRBJ2-1): GAGVSQTPSNKVTEKGKYVELRCDPISGHTALYWYRQSLGQGPEFLIYFQGTGAADDSGLPNDRFFAVRPEGSVSTLKIQRTERGDSAVYLCASSLTLVIAGYNEQFFGPGTRLTVL.